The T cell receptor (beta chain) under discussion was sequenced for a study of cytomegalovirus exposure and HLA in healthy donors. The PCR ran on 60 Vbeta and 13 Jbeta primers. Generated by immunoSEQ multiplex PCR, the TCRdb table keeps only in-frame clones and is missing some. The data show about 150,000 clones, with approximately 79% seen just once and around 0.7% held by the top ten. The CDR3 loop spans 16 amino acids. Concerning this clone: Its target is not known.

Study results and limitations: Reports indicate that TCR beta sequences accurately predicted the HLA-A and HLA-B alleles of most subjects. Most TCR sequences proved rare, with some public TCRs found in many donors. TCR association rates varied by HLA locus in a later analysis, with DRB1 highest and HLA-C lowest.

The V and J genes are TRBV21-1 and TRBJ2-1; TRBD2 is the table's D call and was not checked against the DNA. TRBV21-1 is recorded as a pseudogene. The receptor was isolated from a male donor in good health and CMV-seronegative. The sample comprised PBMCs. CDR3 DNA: TGTGCCAGCAGCAAAGTGCCCGGACTGAACTACAATGAGCAGTTCTTC. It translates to CASSKVPGLNYNEQFF.